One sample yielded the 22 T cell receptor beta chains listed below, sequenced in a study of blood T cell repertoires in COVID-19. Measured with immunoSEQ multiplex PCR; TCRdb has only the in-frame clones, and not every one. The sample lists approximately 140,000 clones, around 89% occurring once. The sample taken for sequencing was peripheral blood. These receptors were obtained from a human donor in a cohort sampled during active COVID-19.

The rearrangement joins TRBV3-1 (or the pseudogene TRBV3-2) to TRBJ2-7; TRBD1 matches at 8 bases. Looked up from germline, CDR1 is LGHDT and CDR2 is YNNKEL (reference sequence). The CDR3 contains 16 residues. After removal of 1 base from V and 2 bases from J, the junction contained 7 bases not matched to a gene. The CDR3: CASSQGGTGIPYEQYF. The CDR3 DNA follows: TGTGCCAGCAGCCAAGGGGGGACAGGCATTCCCTACGAGCAGTACTTC.

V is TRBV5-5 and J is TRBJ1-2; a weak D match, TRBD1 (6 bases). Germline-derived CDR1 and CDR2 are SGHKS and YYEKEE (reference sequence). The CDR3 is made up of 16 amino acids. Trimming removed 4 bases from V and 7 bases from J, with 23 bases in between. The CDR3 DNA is TGTGCCAGCAGCCTCTACTGGACAGTTACTCGGAGTGGCTACACCTTC. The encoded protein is CASSLYWTVTRSGYTF.

CDR3 bases: TGCGCCAGCAGCCAAGGACTAGACCCCCCTTACAATGAGCAGTTCTTC. It yields the protein CASSQGLDPPYNEQFF. The chain joins TRBV4-1 to TRBJ2-1; TRBD2 might be the D (6 bases). The germline V and J ends were trimmed by 1 base and 4 bases, with 14 bases remaining between them. This CDR3 region has 16 residues. CDR1 and CDR2 from the germline V gene are MGHRA and YSYEKL.

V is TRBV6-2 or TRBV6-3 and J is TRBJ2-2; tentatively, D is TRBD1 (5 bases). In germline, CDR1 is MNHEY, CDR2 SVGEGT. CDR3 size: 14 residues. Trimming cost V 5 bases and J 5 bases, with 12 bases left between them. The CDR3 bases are TGTGCCAGCAGTCGAGACAGTAAAACCGGGGAGCTGTTTTTT. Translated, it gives CASSRDSKTGELFF.

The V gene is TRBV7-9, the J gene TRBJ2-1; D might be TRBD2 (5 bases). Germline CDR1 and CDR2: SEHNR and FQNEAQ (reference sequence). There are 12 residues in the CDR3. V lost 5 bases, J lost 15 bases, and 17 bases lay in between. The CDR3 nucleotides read TGTGCCAGCAGCAATGAACCAGCGGATAGGTTCTTC. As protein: CASSNEPADRFF.

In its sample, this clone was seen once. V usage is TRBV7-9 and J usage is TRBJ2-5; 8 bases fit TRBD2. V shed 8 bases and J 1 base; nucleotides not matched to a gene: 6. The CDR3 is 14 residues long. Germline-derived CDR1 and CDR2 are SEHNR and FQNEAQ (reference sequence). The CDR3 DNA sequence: TGTGCCAGCCCCCCGAGCGGGGGCCAAGAGACCCAGTACTTC. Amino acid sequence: CASPPSGGQETQYF.

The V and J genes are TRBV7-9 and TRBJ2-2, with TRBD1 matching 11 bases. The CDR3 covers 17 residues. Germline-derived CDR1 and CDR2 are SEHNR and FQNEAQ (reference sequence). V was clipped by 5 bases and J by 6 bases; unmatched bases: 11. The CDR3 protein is CASSPRKTGQGAGELFF. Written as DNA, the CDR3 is TGTGCCAGCAGCCCTCGAAAGACGGGACAGGGGGCCGGGGAGCTGTTTTTT.

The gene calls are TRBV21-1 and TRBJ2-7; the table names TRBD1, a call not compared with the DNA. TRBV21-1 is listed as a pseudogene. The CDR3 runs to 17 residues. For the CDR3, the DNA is TGTGCCAGCAGCAAATTGGGAAGGGACAGGGGAACCTACGAGCAGTACTTC. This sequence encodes CASSKLGRDRGTYEQYF.

CDR3 residues: CASSLYQGQGTDTQYF. In nucleotides, the CDR3 is TGTGCCAGCAGTTTATATCAGGGCCAGGGCACAGATACGCAGTATTTT. The genes are TRBV27 and TRBJ2-3; a weak D match, TRBD1 (5 bases). The V and J ends lost 1 base and 1 base respectively, with 12 bases between them. This CDR3 is 16 amino acids long. Germline CDR1 is MNHEY and CDR2 is SMNVEV (reference sequence).

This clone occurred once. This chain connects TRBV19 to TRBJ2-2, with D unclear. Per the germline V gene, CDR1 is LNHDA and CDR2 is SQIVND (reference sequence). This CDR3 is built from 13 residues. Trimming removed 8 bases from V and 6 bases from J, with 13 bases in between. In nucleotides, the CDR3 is TGTGCCAGTCGCGGCCGTGGTGCCGGGGAGCTGTTTTTT. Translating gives CASRGRGAGELFF.

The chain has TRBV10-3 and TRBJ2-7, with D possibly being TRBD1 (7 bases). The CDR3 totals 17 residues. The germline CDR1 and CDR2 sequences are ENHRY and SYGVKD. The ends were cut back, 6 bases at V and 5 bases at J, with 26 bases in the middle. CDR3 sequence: CAIRDIRQGLLVDEQYF. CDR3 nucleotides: TGTGCCATCAGGGATATTCGACAGGGACTCCTCGTCGACGAGCAGTACTTC.

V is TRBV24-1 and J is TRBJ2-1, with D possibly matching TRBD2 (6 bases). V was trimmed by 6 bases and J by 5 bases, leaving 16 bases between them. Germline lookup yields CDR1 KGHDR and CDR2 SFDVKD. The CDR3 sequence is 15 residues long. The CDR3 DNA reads TGTGCCACCAGTAGTTCCCTAGCGAGCCACAATGAGCAGTTCTTC. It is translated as CATSSSLASHNEQFF.

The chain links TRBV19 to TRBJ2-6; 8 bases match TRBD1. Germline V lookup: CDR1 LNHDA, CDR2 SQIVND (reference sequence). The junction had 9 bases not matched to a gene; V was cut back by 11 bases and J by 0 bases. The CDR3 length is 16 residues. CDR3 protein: CASSGGATSGANVLTF. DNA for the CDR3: TGTGCCTCCTCAGGGGGCGCCACCTCTGGGGCCAACGTCCTGACTTTC.

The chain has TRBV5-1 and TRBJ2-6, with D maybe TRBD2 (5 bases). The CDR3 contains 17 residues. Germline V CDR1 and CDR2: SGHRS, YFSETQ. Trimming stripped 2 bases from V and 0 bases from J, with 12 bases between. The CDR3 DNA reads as TGCGCCAGCAGCTTATACGGGAAACCCTCTGGGGCCAACGTCCTGACTTTC. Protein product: CASSLYGKPSGANVLTF.

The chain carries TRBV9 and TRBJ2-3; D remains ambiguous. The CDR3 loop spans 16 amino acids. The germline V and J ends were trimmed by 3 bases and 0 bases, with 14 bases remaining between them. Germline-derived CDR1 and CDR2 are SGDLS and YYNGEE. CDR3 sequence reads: CASSEFSSTSTDTQYF. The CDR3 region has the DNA TGTGCCAGCAGCGAGTTTAGTTCTACTAGCACAGATACGCAGTATTTT.

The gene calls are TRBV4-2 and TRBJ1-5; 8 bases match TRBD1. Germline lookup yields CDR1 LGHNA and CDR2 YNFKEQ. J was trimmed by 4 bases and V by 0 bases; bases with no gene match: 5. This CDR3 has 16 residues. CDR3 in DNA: TGTGCCAGCAGCCAAGATTGGACAGGGAGGAATCAGCCCCAGCATTTT. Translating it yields CASSQDWTGRNQPQHF.

CDR3 bases: TGTGCCAGCAGTCGCGCGGGGGTCAAGCTACAGCATTTT. It specifies CASSRAGVKLQHF. The V and J genes are TRBV12-3 or TRBV12-4 and TRBJ1-5; a possible D gene is TRBD1 (5 bases). This CDR3 has 13 amino acids. Trimming took 5 bases from V and 13 from J, leaving 18 bases between them.

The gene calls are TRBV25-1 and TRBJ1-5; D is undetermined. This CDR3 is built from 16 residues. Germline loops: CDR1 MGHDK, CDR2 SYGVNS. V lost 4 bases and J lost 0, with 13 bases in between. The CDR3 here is CASSGVQEYSNQPQHF. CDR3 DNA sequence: TGTGCCAGCAGTGGAGTTCAGGAATATAGCAATCAGCCCCAGCATTTT.

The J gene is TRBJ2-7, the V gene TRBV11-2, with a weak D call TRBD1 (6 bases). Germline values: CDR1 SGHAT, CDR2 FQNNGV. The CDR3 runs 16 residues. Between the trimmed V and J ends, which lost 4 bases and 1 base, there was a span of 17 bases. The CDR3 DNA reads TGTGCCAGCAGCTCGCAACAGGGAAGGGCTTCCTACGAGCAGTACTTC. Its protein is CASSSQQGRASYEQYF.

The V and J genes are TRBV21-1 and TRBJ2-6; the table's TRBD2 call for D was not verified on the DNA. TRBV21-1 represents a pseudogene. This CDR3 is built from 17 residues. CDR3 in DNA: TGTGCCAGCAGCGGAGGAAAAGGGATTTCTGGGGCCAACGTCCTGACTTTC. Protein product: CASSGGKGISGANVLTF.

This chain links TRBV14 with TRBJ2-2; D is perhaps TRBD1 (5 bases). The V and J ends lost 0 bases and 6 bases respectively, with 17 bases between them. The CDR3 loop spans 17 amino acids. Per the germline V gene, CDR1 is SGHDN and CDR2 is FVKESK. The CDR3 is CASSQDGGAVLSGELFF. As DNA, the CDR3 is TGTGCCAGCAGCCAAGATGGTGGGGCGGTTCTCTCCGGGGAGCTGTTTTTT.

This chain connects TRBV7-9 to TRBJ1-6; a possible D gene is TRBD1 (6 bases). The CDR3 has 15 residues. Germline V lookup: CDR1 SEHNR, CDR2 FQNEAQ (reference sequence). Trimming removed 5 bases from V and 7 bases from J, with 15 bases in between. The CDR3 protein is CASSLNRVDNSPLHF. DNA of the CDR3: TGTGCCAGCAGCCTAAACAGGGTCGACAATTCACCCCTCCACTTT.